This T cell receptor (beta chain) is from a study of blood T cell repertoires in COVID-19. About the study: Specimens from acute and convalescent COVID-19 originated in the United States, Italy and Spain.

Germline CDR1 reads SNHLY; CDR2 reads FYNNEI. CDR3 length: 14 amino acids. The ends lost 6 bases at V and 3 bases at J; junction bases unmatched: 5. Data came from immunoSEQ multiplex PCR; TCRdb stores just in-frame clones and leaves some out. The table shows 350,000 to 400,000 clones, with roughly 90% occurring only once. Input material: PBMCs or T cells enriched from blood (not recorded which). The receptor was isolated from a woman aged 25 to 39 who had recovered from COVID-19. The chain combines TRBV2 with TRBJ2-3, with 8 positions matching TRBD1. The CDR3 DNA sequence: TGTGCCAGCAGGATTGGACAGGGAACAGATACGCAGTATTTT. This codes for CASRIGQGTDTQYF.